The 9 T cell receptor beta chains given below trace back to one sample, sequenced in a study of cytotoxic CD8 clonotypes in ibrutinib-treated CLL. Here immunoSEQ multiplex PCR was the method, and the copy in TCRdb shows in-frame clones only, minus some. The data contain hundreds of thousands of clones, roughly 77% of them singletons. The sample was PBMCs, taken after 12 months of ibrutinib treatment. These TCRs come from a human donor with chronic lymphocytic leukemia.

This chain links TRBV29-1 with TRBJ2-7; 15 nucleotides align to TRBD2. The CDR3 extends over 17 amino acids. CDR1 is SQVTM and CDR2 is ANQGSEA in the germline V gene. J gave up 1 base and V 3 bases, and 7 bases lay outside the gene matches. The chain's CDR3 is CSVDVRTSGRESYEQYF. The CDR3 DNA reads TGCAGCGTTGACGTGCGGACTAGCGGGAGGGAGTCCTACGAGCAGTACTTC.

The chain combines TRBV30 with TRBJ1-6, with D unresolved. V shed 0 bases and J shed 0 bases, with 9 bases lying between them. The CDR3 contains 16 residues. The germline V gene encodes CDR1 GTSNPN and CDR2 SVGIG (reference sequence). CDR3 sequence (DNA): TGTGCCTGGAGTGTACAGAAGAGCTCCTATAATTCACCCCTCCACTTT. It translates to CAWSVQKSSYNSPLHF.

In DNA, the CDR3 is TGCGCCAGCAGCCAAGTATGGGACAGTCTCTACAATGAGCAGTTCTTC. It translates to CASSQVWDSLYNEQFF. V is TRBV4-1 and J is TRBJ2-1, with 7 nucleotides matching TRBD1. CDR3 length: 16 amino acids. From germline, CDR1 is MGHRA and CDR2 YSYEKL. Unmatched junction bases numbered 6, after V lost 1 base and J lost 3 bases.

The genes are TRBV5-4 and TRBJ1-2, with D hard to call. The germline V and J ends were trimmed by 0 bases and 5 bases, with 14 bases remaining between them. Germline CDR1 is SGHNT and CDR2 is YYREEE (reference sequence). The CDR3 spans 15 residues. The CDR3 here is CASSLGPAATYGYTF. Written as DNA, the CDR3 is TGTGCCAGCAGCTTGGGTCCGGCAGCAACGTATGGCTACACCTTC.

V and J are TRBV7-2 and TRBJ1-1; D not certain. There are 14 residues in the CDR3. The V end lost 1 base, the J end lost 1 base, and 7 bases lay between the germline ends. The V gene's germline CDR1 is SGHTA and CDR2 FQGNSA. CDR3 DNA sequence: TGTGCCAGCAGCTTAGTGGCAGGGAACACTGAAGCTTTCTTT. This codes for CASSLVAGNTEAFF. Looking up the rest from reference TRBV7-2 and TRBJ1-1 gives the full variable domain: GAGVSQSPSNKVTEKGKDVELRCDPISGHTALYWYRQSLGQGLEFLIYFQGNSAPDKSGLPSDRFSAERTGGSVSTLTIQRTQQEDSAVYLCASSLVAGNTEAFFGQGTRLTVV.

This clone has a handful of counts. V and J are TRBV5-1 and TRBJ1-2; D perhaps matches TRBD1 (6 bases). The CDR3 runs to 16 residues. The germline V and J ends were trimmed by 4 bases and 6 bases, with 22 bases remaining between them. Germline V CDR1 and CDR2: SGHRS, YFSETQ. CDR3 DNA sequence: TGCGCCAGCAGCCAGGAGGGCATTCGGGGGGCGCATGGCTACACCTTC. It specifies CASSQEGIRGAHGYTF.

This clone is a singleton in its sample. The V gene is TRBV6-6, the J gene TRBJ2-7; D remains unclear. The germline V gene has CDR1 MNHNY and CDR2 SVGAGI (reference sequence). The CDR3 runs to 12 residues. Trimming shortened V by 3 bases and J by 4 bases, and 7 bases separated the two germline ends. CDR3 residues: CASSYGVYEQYF. In nucleotides, the CDR3 is TGTGCCAGCAGTTATGGTGTGTACGAGCAGTACTTC.

The J gene is TRBJ1-3, the V gene TRBV11-1; tentatively, D is TRBD1 (5 bases). Trimming stripped 0 bases from V and 0 bases from J, with 6 bases between. The germline CDR1 and CDR2 sequences are SGHAT and FQDESV (reference sequence). This CDR3 is 15 amino acids long. The CDR3, as DNA: TGTGCCAGCAGCTTAGCCGGGACCTCTGGAAACACCATATATTTT. Its protein is CASSLAGTSGNTIYF.

In its sample, this clone was seen once. The DNA for the CDR3 is TGTGCCAGCAGCTTAACGGACACGCCCGTTACGCAGTATTTT. Its translation: CASSLTDTPVTQYF. J is TRBJ2-3 and V is TRBV5-5; weak D call: TRBD1 (5 bases). Germline CDR1 reads SGHKS; CDR2 reads YYEKEE (reference sequence). V was pared by 2 bases and J by 8 bases, with 15 bases between. This CDR3 spans 14 amino acids.